These T cell receptor beta chains were read from a single sample in a study of CD8+CD57+ T cells in acquired aplastic anemia. Each CDR3 protein is one row after TCRdb ran MiXCR on the reads. This sample has a few hundred thousand distinct CDR3 sequences; approximately 86% occur once, and the top ten carry about two fifths. Source material: sorted CD4+, CD8+, or CD8+CD57+ T cells (not recorded which) from PBMCs. These receptors came from a human donor with aplastic anemia. Each CDR3 is given with its conserved first and last residue. The D gene is left open where the match is weak. For some rows the clone size is stated as once, few or many, or as a class when expanded; others skip it.

CDR3aa | CDR3nt | abundance | d_gene | j_gene | v_gene
CASSLDQATNYTF | TGCGCCAGCAGCTTGGATCAGGCAACTAACTACACCTTC | NA | NA | TRBJ1-2 | TRBV5-1
CASSKSSGACDEQFF | TGTGCCAGTAGTAAAAGTAGCGGGGCCTGCGATGAGCAGTTCTTC | NA | TRBD2 | TRBJ2-1 | TRBV19
CSSSHPVMDEQYFHF | TGTTCCAGCAGCCACCCCGTGATGGACGAGCAGTACTTCCACTTT | once | NA | TRBJ1-6 | TRBV7-9
CASGDGGSNTQFF | TGTGCCAGCGGGGACGGTGGCTCCAATACGCAGTTTTTT | NA | NA | TRBJ2-1 | TRBV2
CASSELYPLLYEHYF | TGTGCCAGCAGTGAGCTATACCCCCTACTCTACGAGCACTACTTC | NA | NA | TRBJ2-5 | TRBV2
CAITGTPSGNTIYF | TGTGCCATCACCGGGACGCCCTCTGGAAACACCATATATTTT | NA | NA | TRBJ1-3 | TRBV10-3
CASSASLAQPQHF | TGTGCCAGCAGCGCCTCACTGGCACAGCCCCAGCATTTT | NA | NA | TRBJ1-5 | TRBV5-5
CASSEGYRNQPQHF | TGTGCCAGCAGTGAAGGCTATAGGAATCAGCCCCAGCACTTT | NA | NA | TRBJ1-5 | TRBV2
CASSAVQGANEQYF | TGTGCCAGCAGCGCTGTACAGGGGGCTAATGAGCAGTATTTT | NA | TRBD1 | TRBJ2-3 | TRBV7-8
CASSAGGAWGESEYF | TGTGCCAGCAGCGCAGGGGGAGCTTGGGGGGAGTCTGAGTACTTC | once | NA | TRBJ2-5 | TRBV9
CASSMGRELGNQYF | TGTGCCAGCAGCATGGGGAGGGAGCTAGGTAACCAGTACTTC | NA | TRBD2 | TRBJ2-5 | TRBV19
CASSLASGNGHTQQFF | TGTGCCAGCAGCTTGGCTAGCGGGAACGGACATACGCAGCAGTTCTTC | NA | TRBD2 | TRBJ2-1 | TRBV7-2
CASSPLAGGADYGYTF | TGTGCCAGCAGTCCACTAGCGGGGGGCGCCGACTATGGCTACACCTTC | few | NA | TRBJ1-2 | TRBV11-2
CASSLPGGAANNQPQHF | TGTGCCAGCAGCTTACCAGGGGGGGCGGCGAACAATCAGCCCCAGCATTTT | NA | TRBD1 | TRBJ1-5 | TRBV7-3
CASGDGGTDTHNF | TGTGCCAGCGGCGACGGGGGCACCGATACGCACAATTTT | NA | NA | TRBJ2-3 | TRBV2
CASSLVVASGAKQYF | TGTGCCAGCAGCTTAGTGGTGGCTAGCGGTGCGAAGCAGTATTTT | NA | TRBD2 | TRBJ2-3 | TRBV7-2
CASSGPRGHTDSRTEAFF | TGTGCCAGCAGCGGGCCTCGTGGGCACACAGATTCGAGGACTGAAGCTTTCTTT | NA | NA | TRBJ1-1 | TRBV9
CASSLSGGPHTEYF | TGTGCCAGCAGCTTATCGGGAGGTCCGCATACGGAGTATTTT | NA | TRBD2 | TRBJ2-3 | TRBV7-3
CASSSGGPNQPQHF | TGTGCCAGCAGTTCTGGGGGGCCGAATCAGCCCCAGCATTTT | many | NA | TRBJ1-5 | TRBV6-2/TRBV6-3
CASSIKNTGGDEQSF | TGTGCCAGCAGTATTAAGAACACAGGGGGCGATGAGCAGTCCTTC | NA | TRBD1 | TRBJ2-7 | TRBV24-1
CASSFQRSGGIDDYTF | TGTGCCAGCAGCTTTCAAAGAAGCGGGGGGATCGATGACTACACCTTC | once | NA | TRBJ1-2 | TRBV7-3
CASGVAGDLDKQYF | TGTGCCAGCGGCGTAGCGGGAGACCTTGATAAGCAGTATTTT | NA | TRBD2 | TRBJ2-3 | TRBV9
CASSLWSAGVNVLTF | TGTGCCAGCAGCCTCTGGAGCGCTGGGGTGAACGTCCTGACTTTC | NA | NA | TRBJ2-6 | TRBV7-9
CASTLGSSSGGANLTF | TGTGCCAGCACCCTAGGGAGTAGCTCCGGTGGGGCCAACCTGACTTTC | NA | NA | TRBJ2-6 | TRBV7-9
CASSVDGTPLEEQYF | TGTGCCAGCAGCGTAGACGGGACGCCCCTGGAAGAGCAGTACTTC | many | NA | TRBJ2-7 | TRBV9
CASSISWDYNKPQHF | TGTGCCAGTAGTATTTCTTGGGACTACAATAAGCCCCAGCATTTT | once | NA | TRBJ1-5 | TRBV19
CASSITGTADTQYF | TGTGCCAGCAGTATCACCGGGACGGCAGATACGCAGTATTTT | NA | NA | TRBJ2-3 | TRBV19
CAIRMTATGANVLTF | TGTGCCATCAGGATGACAGCCACTGGGGCCAACGTCCTGACTTTC | few | NA | TRBJ2-6 | TRBV10-3
CATSRGGTAYEQYF | TGTGCCACCAGCAGAGGTGGGACCGCCTACGAGCAGTACTTC | NA | NA | TRBJ2-7 | TRBV15
CASSEGLAGIYEQYF | TGTGCCAGCAGTGAGGGCCTAGCGGGGATTTACGAGCAGTACTTC | NA | TRBD2 | TRBJ2-7 | TRBV2
CASRAGTSGRAYEQYF | TGTGCCAGCAGAGCCGGGACTAGCGGGAGGGCCTACGAGCAGTACTTC | NA | TRBD2 | TRBJ2-7 | TRBV2
CASGEGGAGTLYF | TGTGCCAGCGGGGAGGGGGGCGCGGGAACGCTGTACTTC | NA | NA | TRBJ2-1 | TRBV2
CATSLHSEQATHSF | TGTGCCACCAGCTTACATAGCGAGCAAGCGACCCATTCCTTC | NA | NA | TRBJ2-5 | TRBV7-9
CATSTPGTGTGNTIYF | TGTGCCACCAGCACCCCCGGGACGGGGACTGGAAACACCATATATTTT | NA | NA | TRBJ1-3 | TRBV15
CASSEMGGPKTYFF | TGTGCCAGCAGCGAAATGGGTGGACCCAAGACGTATTTTTTT | NA | NA | TRBJ2-3 | TRBV7-2
CASSLAGGDDKQYTF | TGTGCCAGCAGCTTAGCGGGAGGTGACGATAAGCAGTACACCTTC | NA | NA | TRBJ1-2 | TRBV7-8
CASSVGSDTQYFEYF | NA | many | NA | TRBJ2-3 | TRBV9
CASSLVEGYGYTF | TGTGCCAGCAGCTTAGTTGAGGGATATGGCTACACCTTC | NA | NA | TRBJ1-2 | TRBV11-2
CASSEGLAGEPDETQYF | TGTGCCAGCAGCGAGGGACTAGCGGGAGAGCCGGACGAGACCCAGTACTTC | NA | TRBD2 | TRBJ2-5 | TRBV19
CASSFSSGGPWEQYF | TGTGCCAGCAGTTTCTCTAGCGGGGGCCCTTGGGAGCAGTACTTC | NA | TRBD2 | TRBJ2-7 | TRBV27
CASSVAGQSTTTQTF | TGTGCCAGCAGCGTAGCGGGACAGAGCACAACTACGCAGACTTTT | NA | NA | TRBJ2-3 | TRBV24-1